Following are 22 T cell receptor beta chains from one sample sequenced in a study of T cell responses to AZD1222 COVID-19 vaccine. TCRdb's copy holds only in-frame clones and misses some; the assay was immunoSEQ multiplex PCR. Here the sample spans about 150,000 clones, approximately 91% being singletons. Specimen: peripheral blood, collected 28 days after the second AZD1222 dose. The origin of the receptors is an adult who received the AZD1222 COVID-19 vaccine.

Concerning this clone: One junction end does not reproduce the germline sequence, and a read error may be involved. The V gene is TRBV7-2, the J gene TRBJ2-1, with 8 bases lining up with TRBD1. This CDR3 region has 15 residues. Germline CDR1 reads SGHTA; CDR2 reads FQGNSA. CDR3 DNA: TGTGCCAGCAGATTAGGGACAGGAGCCTACAATGAGCAGTTCTTC. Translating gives CASRLGTGAYNEQFF.

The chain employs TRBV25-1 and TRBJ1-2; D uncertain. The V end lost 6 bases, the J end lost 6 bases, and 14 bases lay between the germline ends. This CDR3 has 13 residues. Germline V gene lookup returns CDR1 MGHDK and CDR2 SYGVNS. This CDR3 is CASRERYSDGYTF. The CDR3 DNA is TGTGCCAGCAGGGAGCGCTACAGTGATGGCTACACCTTC.

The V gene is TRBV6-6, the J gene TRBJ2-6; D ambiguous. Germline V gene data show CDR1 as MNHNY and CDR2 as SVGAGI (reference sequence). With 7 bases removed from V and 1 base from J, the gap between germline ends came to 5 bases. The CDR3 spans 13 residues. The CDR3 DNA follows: TGTGCCAGCAAGGAGTCTGGGGCCAACGTCCTGACTTTC. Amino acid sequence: CASKESGANVLTF.

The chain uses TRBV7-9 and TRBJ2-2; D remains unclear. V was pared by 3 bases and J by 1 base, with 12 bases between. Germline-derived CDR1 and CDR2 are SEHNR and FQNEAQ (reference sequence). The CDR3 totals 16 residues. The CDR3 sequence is CASSLGLNLNTGELFF. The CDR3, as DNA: TGTGCCAGCAGCTTGGGCCTGAATTTGAACACCGGGGAGCTGTTTTTT.

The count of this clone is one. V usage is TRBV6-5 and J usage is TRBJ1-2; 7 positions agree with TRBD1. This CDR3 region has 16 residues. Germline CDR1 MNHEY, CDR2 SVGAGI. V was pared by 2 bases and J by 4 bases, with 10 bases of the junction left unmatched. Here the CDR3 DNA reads TGTGCCAGCAGTTACCAACCACTAGGGGGCATCTATGGCTACACCTTC. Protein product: CASSYQPLGGIYGYTF.

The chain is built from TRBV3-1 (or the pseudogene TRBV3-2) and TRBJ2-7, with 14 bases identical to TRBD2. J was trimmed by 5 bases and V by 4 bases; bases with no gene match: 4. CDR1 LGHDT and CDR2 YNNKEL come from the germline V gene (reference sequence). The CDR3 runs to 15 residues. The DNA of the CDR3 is TGTGCCAGCAGCCTTAGACTAGCGGGAGGGGACGAGCAGTACTTC. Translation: CASSLRLAGGDEQYF.

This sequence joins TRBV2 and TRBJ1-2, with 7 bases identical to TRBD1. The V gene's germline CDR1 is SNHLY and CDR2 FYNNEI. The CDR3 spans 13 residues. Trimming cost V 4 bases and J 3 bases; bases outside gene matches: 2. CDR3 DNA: TGTGCCAGCAGTGTCGACAGGGACTATGGCTACACCTTC. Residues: CASSVDRDYGYTF.

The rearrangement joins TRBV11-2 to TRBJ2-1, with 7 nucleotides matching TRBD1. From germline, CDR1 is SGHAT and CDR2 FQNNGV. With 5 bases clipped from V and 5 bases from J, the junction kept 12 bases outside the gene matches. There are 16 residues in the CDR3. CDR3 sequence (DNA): TGTGCCAGCAGCGGGGACGACAGGGTAAAGAACAATGAGCAGTTCTTC. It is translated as CASSGDDRVKNNEQFF.

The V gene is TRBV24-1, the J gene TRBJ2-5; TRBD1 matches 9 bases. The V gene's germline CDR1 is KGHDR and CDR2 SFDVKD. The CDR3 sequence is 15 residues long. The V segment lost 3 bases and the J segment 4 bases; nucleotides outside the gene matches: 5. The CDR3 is CATSDRGQGRETQYF. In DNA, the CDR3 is TGTGCCACCAGTGATAGAGGACAGGGGCGAGAGACCCAGTACTTC.

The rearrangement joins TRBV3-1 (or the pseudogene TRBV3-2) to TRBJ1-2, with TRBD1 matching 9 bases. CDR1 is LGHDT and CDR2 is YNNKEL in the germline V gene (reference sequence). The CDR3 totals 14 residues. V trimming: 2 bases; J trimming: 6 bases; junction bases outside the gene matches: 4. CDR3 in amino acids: CASSQWDRDHGYTF. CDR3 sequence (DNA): TGTGCCAGCAGCCAATGGGACAGGGACCATGGCTACACCTTC.

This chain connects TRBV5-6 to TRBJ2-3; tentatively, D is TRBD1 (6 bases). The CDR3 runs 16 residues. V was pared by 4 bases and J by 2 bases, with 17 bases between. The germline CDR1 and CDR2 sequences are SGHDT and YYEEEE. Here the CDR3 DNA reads TGTGCCAGCAGCGCGCAGGGGACGTCCCTCACAGATACGCAGTATTTT. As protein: CASSAQGTSLTDTQYF. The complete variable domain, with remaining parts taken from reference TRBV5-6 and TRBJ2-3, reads DAGVTQSPTHLIKTRGQQVTLRCSPKSGHDTVSWYQQALGQGPQFIFQYYEEEERQRGNFPDRFSGHQFPNYSSELNVNALLLGDSALYLCASSAQGTSLTDTQYFGPGTRLTVL.

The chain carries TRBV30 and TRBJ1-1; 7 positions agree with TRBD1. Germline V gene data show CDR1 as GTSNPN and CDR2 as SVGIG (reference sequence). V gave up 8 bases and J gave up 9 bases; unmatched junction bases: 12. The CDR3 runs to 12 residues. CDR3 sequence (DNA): TGTGCCGGAGACCCAGGGGGGGCAAAAGCTTTCTTT. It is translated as CAGDPGGAKAFF.

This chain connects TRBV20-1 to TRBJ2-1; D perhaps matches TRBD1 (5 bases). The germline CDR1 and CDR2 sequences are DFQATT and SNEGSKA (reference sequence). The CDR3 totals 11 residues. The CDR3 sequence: CSATFTGEQFF. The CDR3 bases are TGCAGCGCGACGTTCACAGGTGAGCAGTTCTTC.

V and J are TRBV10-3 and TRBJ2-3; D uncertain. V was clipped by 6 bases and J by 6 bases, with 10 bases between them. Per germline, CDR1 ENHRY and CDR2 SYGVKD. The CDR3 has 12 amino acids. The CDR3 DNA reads TGTGCCATCAGCGATCTGGCCGATACGCAGTATTTT. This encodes CAISDLADTQYF.

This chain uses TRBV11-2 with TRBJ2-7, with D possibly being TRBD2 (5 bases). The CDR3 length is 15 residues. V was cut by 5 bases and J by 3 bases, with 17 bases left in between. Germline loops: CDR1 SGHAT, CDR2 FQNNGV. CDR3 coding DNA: TGTGCCAGCAGCCCCCGGGCGGACGGAGGCTACGAGCAGTACTTC. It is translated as CASSPRADGGYEQYF.

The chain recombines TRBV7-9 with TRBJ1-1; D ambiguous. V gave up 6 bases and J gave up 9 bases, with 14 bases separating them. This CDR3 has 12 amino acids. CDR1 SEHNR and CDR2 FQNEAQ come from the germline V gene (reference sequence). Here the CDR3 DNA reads TGTGCCAGCAGGCCTGAGGGCGTTAAAGCTTTCTTT. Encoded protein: CASRPEGVKAFF.

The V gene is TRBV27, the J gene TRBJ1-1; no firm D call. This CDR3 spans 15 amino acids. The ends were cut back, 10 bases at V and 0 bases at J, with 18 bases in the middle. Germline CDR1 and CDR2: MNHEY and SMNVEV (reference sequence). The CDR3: CANTGVGSMNTEAFF. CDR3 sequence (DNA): TGTGCCAACACGGGCGTAGGTAGTATGAACACTGAAGCTTTCTTT.

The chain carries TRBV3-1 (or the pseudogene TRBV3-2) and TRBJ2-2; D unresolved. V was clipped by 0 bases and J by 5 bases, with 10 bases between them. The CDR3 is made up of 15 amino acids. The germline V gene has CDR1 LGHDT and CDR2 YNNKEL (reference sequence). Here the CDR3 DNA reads TGTGCCAGCAGCCAAGACGGTCCGAGTACCGGGGAGCTGTTTTTT. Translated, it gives CASSQDGPSTGELFF.

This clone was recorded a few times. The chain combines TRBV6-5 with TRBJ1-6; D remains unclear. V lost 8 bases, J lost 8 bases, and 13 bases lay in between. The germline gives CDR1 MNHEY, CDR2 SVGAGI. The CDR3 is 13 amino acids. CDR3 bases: TGTGCCAGCTCCCCACGTGGGGATTCACCCCTCCACTTT. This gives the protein CASSPRGDSPLHF.

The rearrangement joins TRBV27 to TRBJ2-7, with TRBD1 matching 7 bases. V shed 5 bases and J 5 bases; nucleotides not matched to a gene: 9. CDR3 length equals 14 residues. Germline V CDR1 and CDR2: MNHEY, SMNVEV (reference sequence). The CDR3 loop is CASSPPTGWDEQYF. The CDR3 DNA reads TGTGCCAGCAGTCCCCCGACAGGGTGGGACGAGCAGTACTTC.

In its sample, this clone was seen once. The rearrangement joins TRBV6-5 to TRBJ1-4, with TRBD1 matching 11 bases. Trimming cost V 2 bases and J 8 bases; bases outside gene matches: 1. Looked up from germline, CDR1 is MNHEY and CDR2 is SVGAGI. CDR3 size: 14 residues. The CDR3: CASSYRDRGEKLFF. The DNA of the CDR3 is TGTGCCAGCAGTTACCGGGACAGGGGGGAAAAACTGTTTTTT.

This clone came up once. Here the CDR3 reads CASIPDRTGVPSSSYEQYF. The CDR3 DNA sequence: TGTGCCAGCATTCCAGATCGGACAGGGGTACCATCTAGCTCCTACGAGCAGTACTTC. The J gene is TRBJ2-7, the V gene TRBV21-1; the table's D gene call, TRBD1, was not cross checked with the DNA. TRBV21-1 is annotated as a pseudogene. The CDR3 totals 19 residues.